These 27 T cell receptor beta chains came from one sample sequenced in a study of T cell responses to AZD1222 COVID-19 vaccine (dated by TCRdb to about 2021). The library was prepared using the immunoSEQ multiplex PCR assay. TCRdb limited this immuneACCESS table to in-frame rearrangements with V and J called. A share of clones is missing; checked studies link under half to unresolved V genes, and the rest is unexplained. The sample has over 130,000 clones on record, about 92% of them singletons. The ten largest account for about 3.7% of the sample. What this sample's time point label stands for: about 28 days (+/-7) after the second vaccine dose. This specimen consisted of peripheral blood, obtained 28 days after the second AZD1222 dose. These receptors originate from an adult who received the AZD1222 COVID-19 vaccine.

The gene calls are TRBV28 and TRBJ2-7; 9 bases are shared with TRBD2. CDR1 and CDR2 from the germline V gene are MDHEN and SYDVKM. The CDR3 length is 14 residues. V was pared by 3 bases and J by 1 base, with 1 base of the junction left unmatched. The CDR3 bases are TGTGCCAGCAGTTTGCGGGAGGGTTCCTACGAGCAGTACTTC. Its protein product is CASSLREGSYEQYF.

This clone has a handful of counts. This chain joins TRBV29-1 and TRBJ1-1; TRBD1 is a possible D gene (6 bases). CDR1 and CDR2 from the germline V gene are SQVTM and ANQGSEA. Trimming removed 5 bases at V and 3 bases at J, with 16 bases between. This CDR3 has 14 residues. In DNA form, the CDR3 reads TGCAGCGTTACAGAGGGGGGGCCGGACACTGAAGCTTTCTTT. Protein sequence: CSVTEGGPDTEAFF. Complete variable domain (other parts from reference TRBV29-1 and TRBJ1-1): SAVISQKPSRDICQRGTSLTIQCQVDSQVTMMFWYRQQPGQSLTLIATANQGSEATYESGFVIDKFPISRPNLTFSTLTVSNMSPEDSSIYLCSVTEGGPDTEAFFGQGTRLTVV.

The chain has TRBV5-1 and TRBJ2-5; 11 bases agree with TRBD1. Germline V gives CDR1 SGHRS, CDR2 YFSETQ. With 5 bases clipped from V and 5 bases from J, the junction kept 8 bases outside the gene matches. The CDR3 is 15 residues long. The CDR3 sequence is CASRIGTGGGETQYF. In DNA form, the CDR3 reads TGCGCCAGCAGAATCGGGACAGGGGGGGGCGAGACCCAGTACTTC.

The chain employs TRBV6-6 and TRBJ1-2; D is perhaps TRBD1 (6 bases). The germline V gene has CDR1 MNHNY and CDR2 SVGAGI (reference sequence). The CDR3 has 13 amino acids. Trimming removed 5 bases at V and 5 bases at J, with 12 bases between. The CDR3 is CASSPGEEYGYTF. As DNA, the CDR3 is TGTGCCAGCAGTCCAGGGGAGGAGTATGGCTACACCTTC.

This clone was detected only once. The chain combines TRBV24-1 with TRBJ2-3; no clear D. V gave up 3 bases and J gave up 2 bases, with 5 bases separating them. The CDR3 contains 13 residues. CDR1 is KGHDR, CDR2 SFDVKD, per germline. CDR3 sequence reads: CATSDIPTDTQYF. CDR3 in DNA: TGTGCCACCAGTGATATCCCCACAGATACGCAGTATTTT.

This rearrangement joins TRBV6-1 to TRBJ1-4; 7 bases are a match to TRBD1. V shed 2 bases, J shed 6 bases, and the junction held 6 bases outside the gene matches. The CDR3 extends over 15 amino acids. CDR1 MNHNS and CDR2 SASEGT come from the germline V gene. In nucleotides, the CDR3 is TGTGCCAGCAGTGAAAGCGTAGGGGGCTATGAAAAACTGTTTTTT. This codes for CASSESVGGYEKLFF.

CDR3 protein: CASRTGWNTEAFF. The CDR3 nucleotides read TGTGCCAGCAGGACAGGGTGGAACACTGAAGCTTTCTTT. The V gene is TRBV27, the J gene TRBJ1-1; 7 nucleotides agree with TRBD1. The CDR3 extends over 13 amino acids. Germline lookup yields CDR1 MNHEY and CDR2 SMNVEV (reference sequence). V lost 6 bases to trimming and J lost 1 base; unmatched junction nucleotides: 2.

The rearrangement joins TRBV28 to TRBJ2-1, with 9 bases that match TRBD1. V lost 6 bases to trimming and J lost 0 bases; unmatched junction nucleotides: 9. Germline assignment: CDR1 MDHEN and CDR2 SYDVKM. There are 17 residues in the CDR3. The CDR3 loop is CASSPSGGQGSYNEQFF. The CDR3 bases are TGTGCCAGCAGCCCCTCAGGGGGACAGGGCTCCTACAATGAGCAGTTCTTC.

This sequence joins TRBV19 and TRBJ1-3; D not certain. The CDR3 consists of 13 residues. Trimming shortened V by 9 bases and J by 4 bases, and 13 bases separated the two germline ends. Per germline, CDR1 LNHDA and CDR2 SQIVND (reference sequence). The CDR3 reads CASSLGTGNTIYF. CDR3 nucleotide sequence: TGTGCCAGCTCATTGGGAACCGGAAACACCATATATTTT.

This clone was seen once. The chain combines TRBV19 with TRBJ1-4; D uncertain. The germline CDR1 and CDR2 sequences are LNHDA and SQIVND (reference sequence). V was cut by 1 base and J by 0 bases, with 6 bases left in between. The CDR3 length is 15 residues. Here the CDR3 DNA reads TGTGCCAGTAGTATAGTTGATGCAACTAATGAAAAACTGTTTTTT. This codes for CASSIVDATNEKLFF.

The table lists this clone with a few counts. V is TRBV28 and J is TRBJ1-4; D is possibly TRBD1 (6 bases). V shed 8 bases and J shed 7 bases, with 17 bases lying between them. The V gene's germline CDR1 is MDHEN and CDR2 SYDVKM. The length of the CDR3 is 14 residues. In DNA, the CDR3 is TGTGCCAGCGTACGGTCAGGGGCCGCTGAAAAACTGTTTTTT. This sequence encodes CASVRSGAAEKLFF.

This chain uses TRBV27 with TRBJ1-5; D is unclear. The germline CDR1 and CDR2 sequences are MNHEY and SMNVEV (reference sequence). Deletions cut 2 bases from V and 4 bases from J, with 6 bases between. The CDR3 is made up of 13 amino acids. This chain's CDR3 is CASSLLGNQPQHF. DNA for the CDR3: TGTGCCAGCAGTTTACTAGGGAATCAGCCCCAGCATTTT.

Notes on this clone: The sample holds other DNA sequences that translate to the same CDR3. The chain couples TRBV12-3 or TRBV12-4 to TRBJ1-1; D ambiguous. Trimming removed 5 bases at V and 5 bases at J, with 9 bases between. CDR3 length equals 12 residues. The CDR3 nucleotides read TGTGCCAGCAGTCCCGGATGGACTGAAGCTTTCTTT. Translation: CASSPGWTEAFF.

The V and J genes are TRBV7-3 and TRBJ1-2, with no clear D. The CDR3 consists of 13 residues. The V and J ends lost 5 bases and 2 bases respectively, with 9 bases between them. In germline, CDR1 is SGHTA, CDR2 FQGTGA. CDR3 DNA sequence: TGTGCCAGCAGCCGAGACTCAAACTATGGCTACACCTTC. Its translation is CASSRDSNYGYTF.

V gene TRBV27 combines with J gene TRBJ2-5; TRBD1 agrees at 8 bases. The CDR3 covers 15 residues. CDR1 is MNHEY, CDR2 SMNVEV, per germline (reference sequence). Trimming cost V 6 bases and J 0 bases; bases outside gene matches: 6. In nucleotides, the CDR3 is TGTGCCAGCAGACCGAGGACAGGGAACCAAGAGACCCAGTACTTC. This encodes CASRPRTGNQETQYF.

This clone was observed a handful of times. This chain joins TRBV2 and TRBJ2-7; D is ambiguous. Germline V gene lookup returns CDR1 SNHLY and CDR2 FYNNEI. The V gene lost 0 bases and the J gene lost 0 bases, with 21 bases spanning the gap. CDR3 length: 19 amino acids. The CDR3 coding sequence is TGTGCCAGCAGTGAAGCGGGTCCGTGGGCCCCACCGAGCTCCTACGAGCAGTACTTC. It specifies CASSEAGPWAPPSSYEQYF. Combining the CDR3 with reference TRBV2 and TRBJ2-7 gives the whole variable domain EPEVTQTPSHQVTQMGQEVILRCVPISNHLYFYWYRQILGQKVEFLVSFYNNEISEKSEIFDDQFSVERPDGSNFTLKIRSTKLEDSAMYFCASSEAGPWAPPSSYEQYFGPGTRLTVT.

The gene calls are TRBV5-1 and TRBJ2-7; 8 positions match TRBD1. In germline, CDR1 is SGHRS, CDR2 YFSETQ. V was clipped by 0 bases and J by 5 bases; unmatched bases: 10. This CDR3 comprises 16 residues. CDR3 coding DNA: TGCGCCAGCAGCTTGGACTCGGACAGGGTAGTAAACGAGCAGTACTTC. This sequence encodes CASSLDSDRVVNEQYF.

CDR3 amino acids: CASGRDSNQPQHF. CDR3 sequence (DNA): TGTGCCAGCGGCCGGGACAGCAATCAGCCCCAGCATTTT. The chain recombines TRBV2 with TRBJ1-5; weak D call: TRBD1 (5 bases). The CDR3 totals 13 residues. Germline lookup yields CDR1 SNHLY and CDR2 FYNNEI. The V gene lost 8 bases and the J gene lost 1 base, with 9 bases spanning the gap.

This chain uses TRBV28 with TRBJ1-5, with D perhaps matching TRBD1 (6 bases). Between the trimmed V and J ends, which lost 7 bases and 2 bases, there was a span of 12 bases. Germline lookup yields CDR1 MDHEN and CDR2 SYDVKM. The CDR3 has 14 residues. The CDR3 is CASTSQGRNQPQHF. The DNA for the CDR3 is TGTGCCAGCACATCACAGGGCCGCAATCAGCCCCAGCATTTT.

CDR3 DNA sequence: TGCAGCGTTGAAGATCGGGGACTCACAGATACGCAGTATTTT. It encodes CSVEDRGLTDTQYF. The rearrangement uses TRBV29-1 and TRBJ2-3; D is perhaps TRBD2 (6 bases). The CDR3 is made up of 14 amino acids. The V gene lost 0 bases and the J gene lost 2 bases, with 9 bases spanning the gap. Germline CDR1 and CDR2: SQVTM and ANQGSEA.

This chain joins TRBV15 and TRBJ1-5; D gene ambiguous. The CDR3 length is 18 residues. V was shortened by 1 base and J by 0 bases, with 16 bases between the two germline ends. Germline-derived CDR1 and CDR2 are LNHNV and YYDKDF (reference sequence). This CDR3 is CATSRGHLGGYSNQPQHF. CDR3 DNA: TGTGCCACCAGCAGAGGTCACCTCGGCGGGTATAGCAATCAGCCCCAGCATTTT.

This chain joins TRBV6-6 and TRBJ1-4; perhaps TRBD1 as D (6 bases). CDR3 length equals 14 residues. V was cut by 6 bases and J by 4 bases, with 12 bases left in between. The germline V gene has CDR1 MNHNY and CDR2 SVGAGI (reference sequence). The DNA for the CDR3 is TGTGCCAGCAGAGCAGGGGTAGATAATGAAAAACTGTTTTTT. Encoded protein: CASRAGVDNEKLFF.

For the CDR3, the DNA is TGTGCCAGCAGCCCCGACTACGGCGACTATGGCTACACCTTC. It translates to CASSPDYGDYGYTF. The chain couples TRBV5-6 to TRBJ1-2; D is undetermined. Germline CDR1 and CDR2: SGHDT and YYEEEE. V was shortened by 4 bases and J by 3 bases, with 13 bases between the two germline ends. The CDR3 is made up of 14 amino acids.

This chain links TRBV7-8 with TRBJ2-7; the match to TRBD2 covers 8 bases. Germline V CDR1 and CDR2: SGHVS, FQNEAQ. The CDR3 has 16 amino acids. J gave up 5 bases and V 2 bases, and 11 bases lay outside the gene matches. The CDR3 region has the DNA TGTGCCAGCAGCTTAACCCCGGGGGGGTTAATCGACGAGCAGTACTTC. Translation: CASSLTPGGLIDEQYF.

The rearrangement uses TRBV27 and TRBJ2-7; D is perhaps TRBD1 (6 bases). The CDR3 sequence is 15 residues long. V was trimmed by 3 bases and J by 2 bases, leaving 14 bases between them. The germline V gene encodes CDR1 MNHEY and CDR2 SMNVEV (reference sequence). The CDR3 DNA reads as TGTGCCAGCAGTTTCTCCGGGACAAGGCCCTACGAGCAGTACTTC. Its protein product is CASSFSGTRPYEQYF.

The J gene is TRBJ1-2, the V gene TRBV28; 7 bases line up with TRBD1. CDR3 length: 13 amino acids. The V segment lost 6 bases and the J segment 5 bases; nucleotides outside the gene matches: 6. CDR1 is MDHEN and CDR2 is SYDVKM in the germline V gene. The CDR3 nucleotides read TGTGCCAGCAGGCTACAGGGGCGGTATGGCTACACCTTC. It yields the protein CASRLQGRYGYTF.

The chain is built from TRBV19 and TRBJ2-7; D gene unclear. Germline loops: CDR1 LNHDA, CDR2 SQIVND (reference sequence). The V end lost 1 base, the J end lost 7 bases, and 8 bases lay between the germline ends. The CDR3 covers 12 residues. CDR3 region: CASSIGVEEQYF. The CDR3 DNA reads TGTGCCAGTAGTATAGGTGTGGAGGAGCAGTACTTC.